What follows describes a single TCR beta chain. The antigen is undetermined. V lost 5 bases and J 4 bases, leaving 11 bases between the germline ends. The CDR3 sequence is 13 residues long. Germline-derived CDR1 and CDR2 are SGHDN and FVKESK. These data originate in a study of long-term antiretroviral therapy in people with HIV. Run at survey level, the immunoSEQ assay was version v3.0. Researchers set sequencing to target about 40,000-55,000 T-cell genomes per sample. The protocol was immunoSEQ multiplex PCR, while the TCRdb copy is restricted to in-frame clones and leaves out a portion. Of around 30,000 clones detected, 95% appear once; the ten largest clones hold over 7%. Study conclusions and caveats: Dominating the repertoire at all time points were the clones that expanded before ART. CDR3 lengths in HIV samples spanned a narrower range than controls. No data were available on ART adherence, viral resistance or therapy changes.

V is TRBV14 and J is TRBJ1-1; D is unclear. Source: unsorted PBMCs, taken 5.3 years after starting antiretroviral therapy. The TCR comes from a man younger than 45 with HIV. The CDR3 region is CASSGRMFTEAFF. The CDR3 region has the DNA TGTGCCAGCAGCGGCCGGATGTTCACTGAAGCTTTCTTT.